The rows below give T cell receptor beta chains drawn from one sample of a study of cytomegalovirus exposure and HLA in healthy donors. TCRdb's copy holds only in-frame clones and misses some; the assay was immunoSEQ multiplex PCR. The sample has 95,000 to 150,000 clones, over 60% seen once. Sequencing input: PBMCs. The receptors shown here come from a man aged 50-60 years in good health and CMV-seronegative. Each CDR3 is given with its conserved first and last residue. D genes are given only for firm matches. Clone sizes are given selectively: once, few, many, or a class where the clone is expanded.

size	D	V	J	DNA	CDR3
.	.	TRBV21-1	TRBJ2-2	TGTGCCATCCCGACAGGGGGCGGGGAGCTGTTTTTT	CAIPTGGGELFF
.	.	TRBV7-6	TRBJ1-2	TGTGCCAGCAGCCCAACACCACAGGGAAACTATGGCTACACCTTC	CASSPTPQGNYGYTF
.	TRBD1	TRBV4-1	TRBJ2-7	TGCGCCAGCAGCCAAGAATTTGGAGGACAGGAGAGAACCTACGAGCAGTACTTC	CASSQEFGGQERTYEQYF
once	.	TRBV4-3	TRBJ2-3	TGCGCCAGCAGCCAAGAATACGGACTCTCCACAGATACGCAGTATTTT	CASSQEYGLSTDTQYF
.	.	TRBV25-1	TRBJ1-5	TGTGCCAGCAGTCGGGACAATCAGCCCCAGCATTTT	CASSRDNQPQHF
.	.	TRBV11-2	TRBJ2-7	TGTGCCAGCAGCTTGATAGGGGCTGCGGAAGAGCAGTACTTC	CASSLIGAAEEQYF
.	.	TRBV5-1	TRBJ2-5	TGCGCCAGCAGCCCGCGGGACGTCCAAGAGACCCAGTACTTC	CASSPRDVQETQYF
.	.	TRBV6-1	TRBJ1-5	TGTGCCAGCAGTGGGGGTCTGAGGACACTTCGGTATAGCAATCAGCCCCAGCATTTT	CASSGGLRTLRYSNQPQHF
.	TRBD2	TRBV4-3	TRBJ2-3	TGCGCCAGCAGCCTGGGGCTTTTAGCGGGGGGGCCAGATACGCAGTATTTT	CASSLGLLAGGPDTQYF
.	.	TRBV6-5	TRBJ1-1	TGTGCCAGCAGTCCCGGGGAGACTGAAGCTTTCTTT	CASSPGETEAFF
.	.	TRBV5-5	TRBJ2-5	TGTGCCAGCAGCTGGCGGGCGGGGTTTGGGGAGACCCAGTACTTC	CASSWRAGFGETQYF
few	.	TRBV4-1	TRBJ2-1	TGCGCCAGCAGCCAAGTTGGCGGGTCGAAAACAGGGATGGGAGTCAATGAGCAGTTCTTC	CASSQVGGSKTGMGVNEQFF
few	.	TRBV19	TRBJ1-2	TGTGCCAGTAGTATAGGAGGTAATCTCAACTATGGCTACACCTTC	CASSIGGNLNYGYTF
few	TRBD1	TRBV7-9	TRBJ2-3	TGTGCCAGCAGCCCACCCGGGACAGGGGGCGGGGGACCCACAGATACGCAGTATTTT	CASSPPGTGGGGPTDTQYF
.	.	TRBV4-2	TRBJ1-3	TGTGCCAGCAGCCAAGACAGGGACTCTGGAAACACCATATATTTT	CASSQDRDSGNTIYF
.	.	TRBV14	TRBJ1-2	TGTGCCAGCAGCCAAGGACAGTATGGCTACACCTTC	CASSQGQYGYTF
.	TRBD2	TRBV2	TRBJ2-7	TGTGCCAGCAGTGGATCGCGGGAGATAGCCTACGAGCAGTACTTC	CASSGSREIAYEQYF
.	TRBD1	TRBV27	TRBJ2-6	TGTGCCAGCCGAAATCTCTTTGGGGAACGGACAGGGGGGTTCTCTGGGGCCAACGTCCTGACTTTC	CASRNLFGERTGGFSGANVLTF
.	.	TRBV6-1	TRBJ1-3	TGTGCCAGCAGTCTAGGGGAGGCTGGAAACACCATATATTTT	CASSLGEAGNTIYF
few	.	TRBV6-5	TRBJ2-3	TGTGCCAGCAGCAGTCGCGGAGATACGCAGTATTTT	CASSSRGDTQYF
.	.	TRBV19	TRBJ1-2	TGTGCCAGTAGTATAAGTGGTCCAGACAGCTCGGCGGGCTACACCTTC	CASSISGPDSSAGYTF
.	TRBD2	TRBV19	TRBJ2-5	TGTGCCAGTAGCTCCCAGTGGGAGGGAGTGGAGACCCAGTACTTC	CASSSQWEGVETQYF
.	.	TRBV6-5	TRBJ2-7	TGTGCCAGCAGTTACGCCCCATCCAGGTACGAGCAGTACTTC	CASSYAPSRYEQYF
.	TRBD2	TRBV11-2	TRBJ2-2	TGTGCCAGCAGCTTAGTTGCGGGGGGCCCAAGGGGGGAGCTGTTTTTT	CASSLVAGGPRGELFF
.	.	TRBV28	TRBJ1-1	TGTGCCAGCAGTGAAGGGGAAGAGACTGAAGCTTTCTTT	CASSEGEETEAFF
.	TRBD1	TRBV7-9	TRBJ2-5	TGTGCCAGCAGCTCGACAGGGTGGGAGACCCAGTACTTC	CASSSTGWETQYF
.	TRBD1	TRBV23-1	TRBJ1-1	TGCGCCAGCAGTCAATGGAGGGGGCGCCCGAACACTGAAGCTTTCTTT	CASSQWRGRPNTEAFF
.	.	TRBV10-2	TRBJ2-2	TGCGCCAGCAGCTGGCAGATTAACACCGGGGAGCTGTTTTTT	CASSWQINTGELFF
.	.	TRBV20-1	TRBJ1-2	TGCAGTGCTAGAGATGCAGGGTCCTACACCTTC	CSARDAGSYTF
.	.	TRBV7-9	TRBJ1-1	TGTGCCAGCAGCTTAGTGCGGATAAACACTGAAGCTTTCTTT	CASSLVRINTEAFF
.	.	TRBV7-3	TRBJ2-2	TGTGCCAGTAGGGCAGGGTCAGAGGCCGGGGAGCTGTTTTTT	CASRAGSEAGELFF
.	TRBD1	TRBV7-8	TRBJ2-1	TGTGCCAGCAGCTTAGTTGGCAGGGGGTACAATGAGCAGTTCTTC	CASSLVGRGYNEQFF
.	.	TRBV6-1	TRBJ2-1	TGTGCCAGCAGTGAAAGCAGGGGACGGTCCTACAATGAGCAGTTCTTC	CASSESRGRSYNEQFF